At least ten counts were recorded for the clone carrying this T cell receptor (beta chain). What it recognizes is unknown. Using RNA transcripts as the source, TCR beta CDR3 regions were amplified. Initially, a first-round RT-PCR of the TCR CDR3 employed the HTBI primer set. Each CDR3 protein gets one entry after TCRdb re-called the multiplex PCR reads with MiXCR. The top ten hold 15% to 17% of the sample, which has about 690,000 distinct CDR3 sequences, approximately 15% seen once. The length of the CDR3 is 16 residues. V trimming: 3 bases; J trimming: 5 bases; junction bases outside the gene matches: 2. The data are from a study of T cells in Graves' hyperthyroidism and ophthalmopathy. In patients aged 18 to 65, hyperthyroidism was newly diagnosed, with duration under 2 months. Exclusion of a patient resulted from uncontrolled infection, other autoimmune disease, pregnancy or lactation. Whole-study results and caveats: Ophthalmopathy, as predicted by the model, came a median roughly 6.5 months after the prediction.

Sequences were obtained from blood. The chain carries TRBV12-3 or TRBV12-4 and TRBJ2-1; 15 bases align to TRBD2. The sequence was collected from a man over 45 with Graves' hyperthyroidism. The CDR3 region has the DNA TGTGCCAGCAGTTTGCGGACTAGCGGGAGGGACAATGAGCAGTTCTTC. Protein sequence: CASSLRTSGRDNEQFF.